This T cell receptor beta chain was profiled in a study of T cells and Merkel cell carcinoma outcomes. The protocol was immunoSEQ multiplex PCR, while the TCRdb copy is restricted to in-frame clones and leaves out a portion. The table includes some 21,000 clones, about four fifths detected once. Source material: tumor tissue from Merkel cell carcinoma. This sequence was found in a human donor with Merkel cell carcinoma.

CDR3 region: CASSSEYSSYEQYF. The CDR3 DNA reads as TGTGCCAGCAGCTCAGAATATAGCTCCTACGAGCAGTACTTC. This chain joins TRBV7-6 and TRBJ2-7, with D hard to call. This CDR3 has 14 residues. V lost 4 bases and J 0 bases, leaving 10 bases between the germline ends. The germline V gene encodes CDR1 SGHVS and CDR2 FNYEAQ.